This record looks at one T cell receptor (beta chain) sequence and its context. Its matching antigen is unknown. Caucasian individuals from Russia who were healthy and aged roughly 6 to 95 acted as donors. Extraction of total RNA produced a minimum of 6 micrograms from each sample. The data are from a study of blood T cells in healthy people across ages. Whole-study results and caveats: TCR beta diversity was tightly associated with the proportion of naive T cells.

Germline lookup yields CDR1 MNHEY and CDR2 SVGEGT. The CDR3 length is 11 residues. V gave up 0 bases and J gave up 14 bases, with 8 bases separating them. Sample-barcoded 5' priming and a J-beta primer mix drove a second PCR of roughly 7 to 11 cycles. Researchers report that a template-switch adaptor with 12 random nucleotides tagged each cDNA molecule. Each CDR3 protein is one row after TCRdb ran MiXCR on the 5' RACE reads. The table shows roughly 2 million distinct CDR3 sequences, with roughly 49% occurring only once. The chain is built from TRBV6-2 or TRBV6-3 and TRBJ1-5; D remains unclear. The receptor was isolated from a woman in her forties in good health. Sequenced sample: blood. The CDR3 nucleotides are TGTGCCAGCAGTTACTCCGGACGTGAGCATTTT. It encodes CASSYSGREHF.